This TCR beta chain appears in the sequencing data of a study of blood T cell repertoires in COVID-19. CDR3 length equals 17 residues. Clones were sequenced by immunoSEQ multiplex PCR, and TCRdb holds only the in-frame ones, with some missing. This sample has tens of thousands of clones, with 70% to 85% found just once. The gene calls are TRBV12-2 and TRBJ1-2; the D segment call TRBD1 is taken from the table without a DNA check. TRBV12-2 is a known pseudogene. The TCR originated in an elderly man with COVID-19, enrolled during active disease. The sample consisted of peripheral blood. In DNA form, the CDR3 reads TGTGCAAGTCGCTTAGAGGGGACAGGGGGCCGTAACTATGGCTACACCTTC. Its protein is CASRLEGTGGRNYGYTF.